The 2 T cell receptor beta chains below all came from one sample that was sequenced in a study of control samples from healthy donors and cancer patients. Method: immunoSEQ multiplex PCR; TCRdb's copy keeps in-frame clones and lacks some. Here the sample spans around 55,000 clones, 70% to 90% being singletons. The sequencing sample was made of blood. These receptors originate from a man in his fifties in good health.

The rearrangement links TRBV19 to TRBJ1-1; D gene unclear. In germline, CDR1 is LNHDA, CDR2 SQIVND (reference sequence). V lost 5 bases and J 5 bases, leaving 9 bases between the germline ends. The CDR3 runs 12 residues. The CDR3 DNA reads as TGTGCCAGTAGTTGGGCGGGGACTGAAGCTTTCTTT. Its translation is CASSWAGTEAFF.

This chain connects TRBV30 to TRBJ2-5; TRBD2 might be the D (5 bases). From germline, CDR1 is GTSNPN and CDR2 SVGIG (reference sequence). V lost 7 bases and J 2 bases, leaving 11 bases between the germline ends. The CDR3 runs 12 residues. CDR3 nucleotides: TGTGCCTCCGGGGTCCTTCAAGAGACCCAGTACTTC. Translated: CASGVLQETQYF.